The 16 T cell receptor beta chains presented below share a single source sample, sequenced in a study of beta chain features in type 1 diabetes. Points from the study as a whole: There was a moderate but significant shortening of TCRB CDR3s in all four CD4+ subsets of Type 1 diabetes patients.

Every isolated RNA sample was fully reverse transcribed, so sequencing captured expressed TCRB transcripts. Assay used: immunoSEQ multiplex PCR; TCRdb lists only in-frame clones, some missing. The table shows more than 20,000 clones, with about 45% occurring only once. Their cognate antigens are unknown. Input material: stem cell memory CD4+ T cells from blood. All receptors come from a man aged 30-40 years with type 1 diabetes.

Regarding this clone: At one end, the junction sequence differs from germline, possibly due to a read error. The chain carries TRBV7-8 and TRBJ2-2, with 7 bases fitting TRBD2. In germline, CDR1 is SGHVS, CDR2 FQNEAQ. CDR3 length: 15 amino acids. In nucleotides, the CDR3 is TGTGCCAGCAGCTTAGCGGGCTCCGGGAGCGGGAAGCTGTTTTTT. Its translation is CASSLAGSGSGKLFF. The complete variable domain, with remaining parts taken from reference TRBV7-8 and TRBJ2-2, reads GAGVSQSPRYKVAKRGQDVALRCDPISGHVSLFWYQQALGQGPEFLTYFQNEAQLDKSGLPSDRFFAERPEGSVSTLKIQRTQQEDSAVYLCASSLAGSGSGKLFFGEGSRLTVL.

CDR3 sequence (DNA): TGTGCCAGCAACACAGGGTATGGGAATCAGCCCCAGCATTTT. The encoded protein is CASNTGYGNQPQHF. The chain employs TRBV2 and TRBJ1-5; D may be TRBD1 (6 bases). The ends were cut back, 7 bases at V and 4 bases at J, with 14 bases in the middle. From germline, CDR1 is SNHLY and CDR2 FYNNEI. CDR3 length: 14 residues.

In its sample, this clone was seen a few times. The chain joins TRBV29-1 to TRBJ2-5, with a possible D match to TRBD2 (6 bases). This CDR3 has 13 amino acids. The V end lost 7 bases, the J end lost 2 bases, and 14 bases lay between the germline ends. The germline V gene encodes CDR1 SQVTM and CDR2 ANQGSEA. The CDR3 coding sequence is TGCAGCGGTGGGACTTCCGGGCAAGAGACCCAGTACTTC. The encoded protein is CSGGTSGQETQYF.

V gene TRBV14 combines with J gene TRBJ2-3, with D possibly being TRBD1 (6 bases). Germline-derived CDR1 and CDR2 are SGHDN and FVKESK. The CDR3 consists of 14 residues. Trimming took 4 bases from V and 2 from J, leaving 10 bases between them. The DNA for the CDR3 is TGTGCCAGCAGCCGCCGGGACAACACAGATACGCAGTATTTT. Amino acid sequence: CASSRRDNTDTQYF.

This CDR3 is CASSLSGQGGGETQYF. CDR3 coding DNA: TGCGCCAGCAGCTTGTCGGGACAGGGGGGAGGAGAGACCCAGTACTTC. The V gene is TRBV5-1, the J gene TRBJ2-5; TRBD1 agrees at 11 bases. V was pared by 1 base and J by 4 bases, with 6 bases of the junction left unmatched. Germline lookup yields CDR1 SGHRS and CDR2 YFSETQ. The length of the CDR3 is 16 residues.

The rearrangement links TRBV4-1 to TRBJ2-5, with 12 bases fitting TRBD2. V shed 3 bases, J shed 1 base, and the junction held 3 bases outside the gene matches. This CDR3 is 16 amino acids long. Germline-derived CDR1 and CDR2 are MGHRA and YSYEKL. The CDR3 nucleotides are TGCGCCAGCAGCCAGCTAGCGGGAGGGCCCCAAGAGACCCAGTACTTC. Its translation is CASSQLAGGPQETQYF.

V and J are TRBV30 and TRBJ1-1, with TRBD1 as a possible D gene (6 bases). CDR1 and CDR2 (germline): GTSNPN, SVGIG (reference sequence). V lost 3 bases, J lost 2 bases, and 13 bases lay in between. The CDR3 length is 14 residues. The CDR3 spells CAWSAKGVNTEAFF. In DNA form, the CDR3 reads TGTGCCTGGAGCGCTAAGGGGGTAAACACTGAAGCTTTCTTT.

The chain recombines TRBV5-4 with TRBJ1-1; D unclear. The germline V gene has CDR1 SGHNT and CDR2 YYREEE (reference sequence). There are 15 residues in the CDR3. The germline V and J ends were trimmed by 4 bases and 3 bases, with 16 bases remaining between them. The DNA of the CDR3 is TGTGCCAGCAGCCCGGGGTCACCGAGCTACACTGAAGCTTTCTTT. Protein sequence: CASSPGSPSYTEAFF. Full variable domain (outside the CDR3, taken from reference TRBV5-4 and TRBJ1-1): ETGVTQSPTHLIKTRGQQVTLRCSSQSGHNTVSWYQQALGQGPQFIFQYYREEENGRGNFPPRFSGLQFPNYSSELNVNALELDDSALYLCASSPGSPSYTEAFFGQGTRLTVV.

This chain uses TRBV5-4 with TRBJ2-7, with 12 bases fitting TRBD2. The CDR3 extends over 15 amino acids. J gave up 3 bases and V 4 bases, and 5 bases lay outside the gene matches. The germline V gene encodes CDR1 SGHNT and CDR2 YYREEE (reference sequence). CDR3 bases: TGTGCCAGCAGCGGGAGACTAGCGGGAGACTACGAGCAGTACTTC. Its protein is CASSGRLAGDYEQYF.

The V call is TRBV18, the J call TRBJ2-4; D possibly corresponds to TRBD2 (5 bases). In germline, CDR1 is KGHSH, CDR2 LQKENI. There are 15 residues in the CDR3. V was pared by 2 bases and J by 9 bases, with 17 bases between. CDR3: CASSPGAQLGSIQYF. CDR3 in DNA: TGTGCCAGCTCACCAGGAGCACAACTAGGTAGCATTCAGTACTTC.

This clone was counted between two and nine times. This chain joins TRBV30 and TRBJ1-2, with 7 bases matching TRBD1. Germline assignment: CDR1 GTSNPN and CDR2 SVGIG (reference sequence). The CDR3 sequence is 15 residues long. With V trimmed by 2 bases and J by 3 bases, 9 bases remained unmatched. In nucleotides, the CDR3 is TGTGCCTGGAGTCGGACGGGACAGCGGGACTATGGCTACACCTTC. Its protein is CAWSRTGQRDYGYTF.

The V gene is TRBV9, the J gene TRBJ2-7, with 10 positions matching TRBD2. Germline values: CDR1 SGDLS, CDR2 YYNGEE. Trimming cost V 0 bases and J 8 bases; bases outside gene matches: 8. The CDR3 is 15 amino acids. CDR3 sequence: CASSVDPSGGAKQYF. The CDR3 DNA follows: TGTGCCAGCAGCGTAGATCCCAGCGGGGGGGCCAAGCAGTACTTC. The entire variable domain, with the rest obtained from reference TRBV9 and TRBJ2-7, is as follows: DSGVTQTPKHLITATGQRVTLRCSPRSGDLSVYWYQQSLDQGLQFLIQYYNGEERAKGNILERFSAQQFPDLHSELNLSSLELGDSALYFCASSVDPSGGAKQYFGPGTRLTVT.

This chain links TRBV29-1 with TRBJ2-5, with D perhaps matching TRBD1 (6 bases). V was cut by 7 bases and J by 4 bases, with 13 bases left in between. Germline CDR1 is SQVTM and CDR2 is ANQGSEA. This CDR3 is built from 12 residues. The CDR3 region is CSARTGRETQYF. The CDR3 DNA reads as TGCAGCGCCCGAACAGGGCGAGAGACCCAGTACTTC.

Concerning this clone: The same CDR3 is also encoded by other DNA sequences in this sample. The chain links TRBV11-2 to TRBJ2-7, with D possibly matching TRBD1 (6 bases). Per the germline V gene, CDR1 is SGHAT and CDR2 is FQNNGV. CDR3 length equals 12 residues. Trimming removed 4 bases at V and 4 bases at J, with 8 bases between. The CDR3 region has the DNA TGTGCCAGCAGCTCACAGGGTTACGAGCAGTACTTC. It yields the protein CASSSQGYEQYF.

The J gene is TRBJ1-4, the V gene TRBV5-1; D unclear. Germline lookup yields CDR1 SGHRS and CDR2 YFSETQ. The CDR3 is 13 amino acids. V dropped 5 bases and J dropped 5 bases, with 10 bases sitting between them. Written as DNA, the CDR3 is TGCGCCAGCAGGGCGGCGTCAAATGAAAAACTGTTTTTT. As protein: CASRAASNEKLFF.

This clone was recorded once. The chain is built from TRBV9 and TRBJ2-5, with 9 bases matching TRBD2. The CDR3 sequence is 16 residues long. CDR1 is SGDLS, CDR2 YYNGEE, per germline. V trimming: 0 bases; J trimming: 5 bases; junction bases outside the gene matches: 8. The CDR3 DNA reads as TGTGCCAGCAGCGTAGGAGTAGCGGGGGCCCTGGAGACCCAGTACTTC. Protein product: CASSVGVAGALETQYF. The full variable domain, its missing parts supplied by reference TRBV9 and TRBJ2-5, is DSGVTQTPKHLITATGQRVTLRCSPRSGDLSVYWYQQSLDQGLQFLIQYYNGEERAKGNILERFSAQQFPDLHSELNLSSLELGDSALYFCASSVGVAGALETQYFGPGTRLLVL.